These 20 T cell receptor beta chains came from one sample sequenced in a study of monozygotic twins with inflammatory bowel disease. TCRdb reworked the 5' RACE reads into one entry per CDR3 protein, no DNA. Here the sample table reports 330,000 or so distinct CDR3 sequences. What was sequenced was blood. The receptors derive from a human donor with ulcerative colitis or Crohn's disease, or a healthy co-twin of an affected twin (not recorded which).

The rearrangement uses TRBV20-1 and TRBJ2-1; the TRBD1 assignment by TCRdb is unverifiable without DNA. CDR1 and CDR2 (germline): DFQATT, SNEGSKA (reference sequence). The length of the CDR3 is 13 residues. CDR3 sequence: CSARHRGDHEQFF.

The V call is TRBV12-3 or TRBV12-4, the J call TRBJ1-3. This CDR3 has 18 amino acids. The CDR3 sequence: CASSFRSGVQGPGNTIYF.

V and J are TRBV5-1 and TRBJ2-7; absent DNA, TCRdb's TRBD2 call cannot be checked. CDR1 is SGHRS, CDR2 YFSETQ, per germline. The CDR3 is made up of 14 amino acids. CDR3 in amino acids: CASRITGGSYEQYF.

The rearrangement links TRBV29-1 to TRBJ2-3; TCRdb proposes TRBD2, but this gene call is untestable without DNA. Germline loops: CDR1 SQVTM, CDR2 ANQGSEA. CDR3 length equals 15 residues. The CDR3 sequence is CSTIPRTSGTDTQYF.

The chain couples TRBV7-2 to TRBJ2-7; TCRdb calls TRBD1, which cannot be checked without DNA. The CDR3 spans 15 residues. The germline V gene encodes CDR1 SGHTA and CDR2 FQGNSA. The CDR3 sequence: CASSLEGGTLYEQYF.

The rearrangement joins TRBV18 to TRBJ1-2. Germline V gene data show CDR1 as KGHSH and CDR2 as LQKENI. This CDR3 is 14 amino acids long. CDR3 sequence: CASSPEAADYGYTF.

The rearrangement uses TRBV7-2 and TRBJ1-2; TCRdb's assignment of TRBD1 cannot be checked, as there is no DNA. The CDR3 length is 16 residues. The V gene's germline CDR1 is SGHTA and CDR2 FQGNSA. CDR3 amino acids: CASSLEGVRGNYGYTF.

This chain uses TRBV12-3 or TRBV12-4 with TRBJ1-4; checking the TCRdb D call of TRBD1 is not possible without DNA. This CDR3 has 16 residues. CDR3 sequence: CASSPLPGTGEEKLFF.

CDR3 in amino acids: CSARALAGGPSYNEQFF. V gene TRBV20-1 combines with J gene TRBJ2-1; lacking DNA, the TRBD2 call made by TCRdb goes unchecked. Germline V gives CDR1 DFQATT, CDR2 SNEGSKA (reference sequence). The CDR3 has 17 amino acids.

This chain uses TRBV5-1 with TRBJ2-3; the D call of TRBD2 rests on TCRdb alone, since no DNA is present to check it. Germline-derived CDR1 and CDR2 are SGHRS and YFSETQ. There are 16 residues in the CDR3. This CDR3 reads CASSLVWRAATDTQYF.

The CDR3 protein is CASSLETSGLLRGEQYF. The chain carries TRBV5-5 and TRBJ2-7; TCRdb lists TRBD2, though no DNA is available to test this call. Germline V gene sequence: CDR1 SGHKS, CDR2 YYEKEE (reference sequence). The CDR3 runs to 17 residues.

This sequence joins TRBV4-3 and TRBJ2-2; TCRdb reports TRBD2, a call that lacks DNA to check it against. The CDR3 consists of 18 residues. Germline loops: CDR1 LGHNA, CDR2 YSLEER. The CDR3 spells CASSQAGELDYNTGELFF.

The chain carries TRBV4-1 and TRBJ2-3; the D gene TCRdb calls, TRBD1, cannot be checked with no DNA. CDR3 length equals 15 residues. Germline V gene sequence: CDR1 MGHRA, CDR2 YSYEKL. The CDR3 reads CASSQVAGGTDTQYF.

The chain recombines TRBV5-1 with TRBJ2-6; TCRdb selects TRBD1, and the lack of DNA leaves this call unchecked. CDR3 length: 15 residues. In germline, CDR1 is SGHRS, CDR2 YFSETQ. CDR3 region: CASGTGDAGANVLTF.

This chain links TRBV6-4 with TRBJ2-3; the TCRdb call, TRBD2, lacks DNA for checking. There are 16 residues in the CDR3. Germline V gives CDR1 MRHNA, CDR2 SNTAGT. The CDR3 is CASSDSAGGGPDTQYF.

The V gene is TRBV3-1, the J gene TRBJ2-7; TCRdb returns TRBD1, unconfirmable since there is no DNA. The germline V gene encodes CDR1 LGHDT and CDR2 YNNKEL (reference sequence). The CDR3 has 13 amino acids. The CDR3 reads CASSQGDRDEQYF.

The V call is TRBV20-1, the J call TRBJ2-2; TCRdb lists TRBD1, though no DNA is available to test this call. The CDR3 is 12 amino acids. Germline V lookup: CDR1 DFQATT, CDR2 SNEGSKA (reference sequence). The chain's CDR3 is CSAIVQTGELFF.

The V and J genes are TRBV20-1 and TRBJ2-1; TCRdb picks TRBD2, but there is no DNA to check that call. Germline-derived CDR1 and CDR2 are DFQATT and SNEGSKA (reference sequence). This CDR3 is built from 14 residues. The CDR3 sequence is CSASLGLSYNEQFF.

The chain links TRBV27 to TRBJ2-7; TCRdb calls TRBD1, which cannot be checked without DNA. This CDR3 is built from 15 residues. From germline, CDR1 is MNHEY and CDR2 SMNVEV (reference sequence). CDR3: CASSFAQGGIYEQYF.

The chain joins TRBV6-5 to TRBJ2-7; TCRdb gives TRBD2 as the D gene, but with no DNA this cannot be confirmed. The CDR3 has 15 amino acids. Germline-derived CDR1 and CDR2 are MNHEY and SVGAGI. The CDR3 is CASSSSGVSSYEQYF.